This passage covers 18 T cell receptor beta chains from one sample sequenced in a study of control samples from healthy donors and cancer patients. Some clones are missing from TCRdb's copy, which holds only in-frame ones; the method was immunoSEQ multiplex PCR. The profile covers about 180,000 clones, with around 90% appearing a single time and more than 1.3% taken by the ten largest. Sample: blood. The receptors were sampled from a woman in her forties or fifties in good health.

The genes are TRBV29-1 and TRBJ1-2; a weak D match, TRBD1 (5 bases). The CDR3 is made up of 11 amino acids. Between the trimmed V and J ends, which lost 4 bases and 7 bases, there was a span of 10 bases. Germline lookup yields CDR1 SQVTM and CDR2 ANQGSEA. CDR3 sequence (DNA): TGCAGCGTTGGGAGGGGAGCTGGCTACACCTTC. Translation: CSVGRGAGYTF.

The chain uses TRBV19 and TRBJ2-1; D unclear. CDR1 LNHDA and CDR2 SQIVND come from the germline V gene (reference sequence). This CDR3 is built from 11 residues. DNA of the CDR3: TGTGGGACGGGCCAGTACAATGAGCAGTTCTTC. Its protein product is CGTGQYNEQFF.

The rearrangement links TRBV6-5 to TRBJ1-1; TRBD1 matches at 9 bases. Germline V lookup: CDR1 MNHEY, CDR2 SVGAGI. With V trimmed by 6 bases and J by 1 base, 6 bases remained unmatched. The length of the CDR3 is 15 residues. CDR3 amino acids: CASRQGANKNTEAFF. For the CDR3, the DNA is TGTGCCAGCAGACAGGGGGCGAATAAGAACACTGAAGCTTTCTTT.

The chain combines TRBV7-9 with TRBJ2-1, with a possible D match to TRBD2 (6 bases). Germline-derived CDR1 and CDR2 are SEHNR and FQNEAQ (reference sequence). This CDR3 is built from 13 residues. The V end was cut by 3 bases, the J end by 8 bases, with 11 bases between. The DNA of the CDR3 is TGTGCCAGCAGCTTCTCGGGACTCTATGAGCAGTTCTTC. This sequence encodes CASSFSGLYEQFF.

The chain is built from TRBV6-5 and TRBJ1-1; possibly TRBD1 for D (5 bases). CDR1 MNHEY and CDR2 SVGAGI come from the germline V gene. The CDR3 is made up of 14 amino acids. V dropped 6 bases and J dropped 6 bases, with 17 bases sitting between them. CDR3 residues: CASRSDRGDAEAFF. For the CDR3, the DNA is TGTGCCAGCAGGTCCGACAGAGGGGACGCTGAAGCTTTCTTT.

The chain is built from TRBV19 and TRBJ1-3, with D possibly TRBD1 on 6 matching bases. V was shortened by 11 bases and J by 7 bases, with 24 bases between the two germline ends. CDR1 LNHDA and CDR2 SQIVND come from the germline V gene (reference sequence). CDR3 length: 15 residues. The CDR3 nucleotides read TGTGCCTCCACCGAAGGGGGAAGAGTACGGAACACCATATATTTT. It encodes CASTEGGRVRNTIYF.

The gene calls are TRBV10-3 and TRBJ1-1; weak D call: TRBD1 (6 bases). There are 16 residues in the CDR3. Germline V gene lookup returns CDR1 ENHRY and CDR2 SYGVKD. Between the trimmed V and J ends, which lost 4 bases and 2 bases, there was a span of 17 bases. The CDR3 bases are TGTGCCATCAGTGGGGCACCTTACAGGGACAACACTGAAGCTTTCTTT. Amino acids: CAISGAPYRDNTEAFF.

This chain joins TRBV9 and TRBJ2-3, with unresolved D. With 0 bases removed from V and 1 base from J, the gap between germline ends came to 12 bases. CDR3 length: 16 amino acids. Germline assignment: CDR1 SGDLS and CDR2 YYNGEE. CDR3 sequence (DNA): TGTGCCAGCAGCGTAGACCTTCCCCCGCGCACAGATACGCAGTATTTT. This codes for CASSVDLPPRTDTQYF.

V is TRBV10-3 and J is TRBJ1-1, with TRBD1 matching over 8 bases. Trimming cost V 4 bases and J 6 bases; bases outside gene matches: 7. Per the germline V gene, CDR1 is ENHRY and CDR2 is SYGVKD. CDR3 length equals 14 residues. The CDR3 here is CAISAVQGAAEAFF. CDR3 bases: TGTGCCATCAGTGCCGTTCAGGGGGCGGCTGAAGCTTTCTTT.

This clone was seen a single time. The chain is built from TRBV7-2 and TRBJ2-3; 8 positions match TRBD2. Germline V gene lookup returns CDR1 SGHTA and CDR2 FQGNSA. The CDR3 runs 16 residues. The trim removed 5 bases at V and 4 bases at J, leaving 11 bases unmatched. The CDR3 protein is CASSQGPGGGSDTQYF. The CDR3 nucleotides read TGTGCCAGCAGCCAAGGACCCGGGGGGGGATCAGATACGCAGTATTTT. Based on the CDR3 plus reference TRBV7-2 and TRBJ2-3, the full variable domain is GAGVSQSPSNKVTEKGKDVELRCDPISGHTALYWYRQSLGQGLEFLIYFQGNSAPDKSGLPSDRFSAERTGGSVSTLTIQRTQQEDSAVYLCASSQGPGGGSDTQYFGPGTRLTVL.

This chain connects TRBV19 to TRBJ2-5; tentatively, D is TRBD1 or TRBD2 (5 bases each). Germline V gene lookup returns CDR1 LNHDA and CDR2 SQIVND (reference sequence). Trimming removed 3 bases from V and 5 bases from J, with 10 bases in between. CDR3 size: 13 residues. The CDR3 DNA is TGTGCCAGTAGTATCGCAGGGACGGAGACCCAGTACTTC. It specifies CASSIAGTETQYF.

The CDR3 DNA is TGTGCCAGCAGTTCTAAGGGGTATAGCAATCAGCCCCAGCATTTT. Translated: CASSSKGYSNQPQHF. The chain is built from TRBV6-5 and TRBJ1-5, with a weak D call TRBD1 (5 bases). V lost 4 bases to trimming and J lost 0 bases, with 10 bases between them. The germline gives CDR1 MNHEY, CDR2 SVGAGI. This CDR3 is 15 amino acids long.

The chain combines TRBV5-1 with TRBJ2-2, with 9 bases aligning to TRBD1. Per the germline V gene, CDR1 is SGHRS and CDR2 is YFSETQ. After removal of 4 bases from V and 1 base from J, the junction contained 5 bases not matched to a gene. The length of the CDR3 is 16 residues. The chain's CDR3 is CASSPWGQGNTGELFF. The CDR3 coding sequence is TGCGCCAGCAGCCCGTGGGGACAGGGGAACACCGGGGAGCTGTTTTTT.

The V gene is TRBV30, the J gene TRBJ2-7, with TRBD1 identical over 8 bases. The CDR3 is made up of 14 amino acids. After removal of 2 bases from V and 3 bases from J, the junction contained 6 bases not matched to a gene. The V gene's germline CDR1 is GTSNPN and CDR2 SVGIG (reference sequence). The CDR3 DNA reads TGTGCCTGGAGTCTCAGGGGGCCAGGCTACGAGCAGTACTTC. Amino acid sequence: CAWSLRGPGYEQYF.

The rearrangement uses TRBV10-3 and TRBJ1-1; 9 nucleotides align to TRBD1. The CDR3 sequence is 14 residues long. Germline CDR1 is ENHRY and CDR2 is SYGVKD. V shed 6 bases, J shed 0 bases, and the junction held 2 bases outside the gene matches. CDR3 amino acids: CAIRGQGMNTEAFF. CDR3 sequence (DNA): TGTGCCATCAGAGGACAGGGGATGAACACTGAAGCTTTCTTT.

The chain joins TRBV19 to TRBJ2-7; 7 bases agree with TRBD1. Per the germline V gene, CDR1 is LNHDA and CDR2 is SQIVND (reference sequence). The CDR3 runs to 14 residues. J gave up 2 bases and V 6 bases, and 7 bases lay outside the gene matches. The CDR3 spells CASSLTGFTYEQYF. The CDR3 coding sequence is TGTGCCAGTAGCTTGACAGGGTTCACCTACGAGCAGTACTTC.

This clone occurred a few times. This sequence joins TRBV7-9 and TRBJ1-3; D is undetermined. The V end was cut by 2 bases, the J end by 4 bases, with 9 bases between. Looked up from germline, CDR1 is SEHNR and CDR2 is FQNEAQ (reference sequence). The CDR3 has 14 residues. In DNA, the CDR3 is TGTGCCAGCAGCTTATCCCAGTACGGAAACACCATATATTTT. Encoded protein: CASSLSQYGNTIYF.

As for this clone: The sample has other DNA sequences that encode this CDR3 too. The rearrangement joins TRBV5-6 to TRBJ2-1; D gene uncertain. This CDR3 has 14 amino acids. Germline assignment: CDR1 SGHDT and CDR2 YYEEEE. V lost 0 bases and J 3 bases, leaving 7 bases between the germline ends. The CDR3 region has the DNA TGTGCCAGCAGCTTGGGGCAGTACTACAATGAGCAGTTCTTC. Translated: CASSLGQYYNEQFF.